The TCR beta chain described here comes from a study of T cells after yellow fever vaccination. TCRdb called the 5' RACE reads again in MiXCR, with one record for every CDR3 protein. The profile shows just over 300,000 distinct CDR3 sequences, roughly 3.5% of them singletons. V was clipped by 6 bases and J by 6 bases; unmatched bases: 3. This CDR3 spans 11 amino acids. CDR1 and CDR2 from the germline V gene are SQVTM and ANQGSEA. The source of this sequence is a man between 18 and 35 years old who received the YFV17D yellow fever vaccine. The chain combines TRBV29-1 with TRBJ2-3; 7 nucleotides match TRBD1. Sequenced here: PBMCs, sampled on the day of the yellow fever booster vaccination. Written as DNA, the CDR3 is TGCAGCGTAACCAGGGGGGATACGCAGTATTTT. Translation gives CSVTRGDTQYF.